This T cell receptor beta chain was sequenced for a study of siplizumab effects on memory and regulatory T cells (dated by TCRdb to about 2019). In the study overall: The study looked at the effect of siplizumab, an anti-CD2 antibody, on alloreactive T-cell subsets in allogeneic mixed lymphocyte reactions made from human PBMCs. Overall study outcomes, separate from this receptor: The cumulative frequency of alloreactive sequences that could be traced back to unstimulated CD4+ memory T cells was significantly reduced by siplizumab. Compared with memory T cells, unstimulated naive T cells appeared more diverse, and naive cells seemed to make a substantial contribution to the alloresponse. The suppressive function of proliferating Tregs from siplizumab cultures was not functionally confirmed. For roughly 75-97% of proliferating CD4+ or CD8+ clones, no naive or memory phenotype could be assigned. Among mappable alloreactive CD4+ clones, the Treg-derived fraction averaged about 75% with siplizumab versus 25% to 30% in control reactions. Because sequences at frequencies below about 10^-5 were poorly captured, only a minor fraction of alloreactive clones could be mapped back to unstimulated subsets.

Library preparation employed the immunoSEQ multiplex PCR assay. Each sample had 85,000 to 100,000 TCR templates assayed by the deep sequencing platform. Genomic DNA extracted from sorted T cells was used for TCRbeta CDR3 sequencing. As for the original processing: The R programming language was used for clonal analysis of TCRbeta CDR3 data. Alloreactive CD4+ and CD8+ clones were identified by comparing unstimulated samples to CFSE-low samples taken after the reaction. By matching sequences to the repertoires of sorted unstimulated Treg and non-Treg cells, each alloreactive CD4+ clone was assigned a regulatory or non-regulatory origin. The clones in this table, taken by TCRdb from immuneACCESS, are in-frame only. Not every clone is retained; where verified, under half of the shortfall comes from an unresolved V gene, and the cause of the rest is unknown. Clonal size and the V and J genes are those of that table, whereas D and trimming came from the DNA. This sample lists 98,000 or so clones; 93% were detected once. 0.6% to 0.7% of the sample comes from the top ten.

Deletion took 3 bases off V and 7 bases off J, with a span of 13 bases between the germline ends. The CDR3 contains 13 residues, cysteine and phenylalanine counted. Left in the record is the CDR3 DNA by itself, 39 bases read in frame from the first base. The germline V gene (reference sequence) gives CDR1 as GTSNPN and CDR2 as SVGIG. For this clone: Its target antigen remains unknown. No much larger clone is present one base from it, and per-base qualities are unavailable.

Sorted unstimulated T cells and proliferating T cells recovered from mixed lymphocyte reactions were subjected to TCRbeta CDR3 sequencing. Fresh whole blood from ten to eleven HLA-typed healthy donors served as the source for isolating PBMCs. To map where alloreactive clones came from, unstimulated CD4+ regulatory T cells were FACS-sorted. The chain is assembled from TRBV30 and TRBJ1-5, and perhaps TRBD1 as D gene, on 5 matching bases. The receptor's source is a human donor in good health. The sample comprised Tregs sorted from blood. The CDR3 amino acid sequence is: CAWSGAENQPQHF. Here is the DNA: TGTGCCTGGAGCGGGGCAGAGAACCAGCCCCAGCATTTT.